Shown below are 9 T cell receptor beta chains from a single sample sequenced in a study of cytomegalovirus exposure and HLA in healthy donors. With 60 Vbeta and 13 Jbeta primers, the PCR was carried out. Measured with immunoSEQ multiplex PCR; TCRdb has only the in-frame clones, and not every one. The repertoire holds approximately 170,000 clones, with around three quarters as singletons. Material for sequencing was PBMCs. The source of these receptors is a man in his forties in good health and CMV-seronegative.

This clone came up once. The gene calls are TRBV27 and TRBJ2-7, with 9 positions matching TRBD1. V trimming: 11 bases; J trimming: 2 bases; junction bases outside the gene matches: 10. Germline CDR1 and CDR2: MNHEY and SMNVEV (reference sequence). There are 14 residues in the CDR3. The CDR3 DNA sequence: TGTGCCTCCCGACGGACAGGGGCTACCTACGAGCAGTACTTC. It translates to CASRRTGATYEQYF.

The genes are TRBV11-2 and TRBJ2-1, with 12 bases aligning to TRBD2. CDR1 is SGHAT and CDR2 is FQNNGV in the germline V gene. V gave up 4 bases and J gave up 4 bases; unmatched junction bases: 5. The CDR3 loop spans 16 amino acids. The CDR3 DNA sequence: TGTGCCAGCAGCTCCGCCGGACTAGCGGGATACAATGAGCAGTTCTTC. This gives the protein CASSSAGLAGYNEQFF.

The CDR3 DNA is TGTGCCAGCAGCTCAGGGACTAGCGGGTACCAAGAGACCCAGTACTTC. This sequence encodes CASSSGTSGYQETQYF. V is TRBV11-2 and J is TRBJ2-5; 12 bases agree with TRBD2. The germline V gene has CDR1 SGHAT and CDR2 FQNNGV. The junction had 3 bases not matched to a gene; V was cut back by 4 bases and J by 0 bases. This CDR3 is built from 16 residues.

Only a few counts were recorded for this clone. The chain links TRBV18 to TRBJ1-4; D is unresolved. The V and J ends lost 0 bases and 6 bases respectively, with 11 bases between them. Germline values: CDR1 KGHSH, CDR2 LQKENI. This CDR3 has 15 amino acids. In nucleotides, the CDR3 is TGTGCCAGCTCACCACCGGCCGGAGTTGATGAAAAACTGTTTTTT. It translates to CASSPPAGVDEKLFF. The full variable domain, with the rest looked up from reference TRBV18 and TRBJ1-4, is NAGVMQNPRHLVRRRGQEARLRCSPMKGHSHVYWYRQLPEEGLKFMVYLQKENIIDESGMPKERFSAEFPKEGPSILRIQQVVRGDSAAYFCASSPPAGVDEKLFFGSGTQLSVL.

The table lists this clone with a few counts. The gene calls are TRBV10-3 and TRBJ2-1, with 7 bases matching TRBD1. The CDR3 is made up of 14 amino acids. Losses at the gene ends were 4 bases for V and 0 bases for J; bases not matched to a gene: 0. Germline V gene sequence: CDR1 ENHRY, CDR2 SYGVKD. CDR3 in amino acids: CAISAGGSYNEQFF. The CDR3 nucleotides read TGTGCCATCAGTGCAGGGGGCTCCTACAATGAGCAGTTCTTC.

The rearrangement uses TRBV18 and TRBJ2-1, with 11 positions matching TRBD1. The ends lost 0 bases at V and 7 bases at J; junction bases unmatched: 17. Germline CDR1 reads KGHSH; CDR2 reads LQKENI. The CDR3 has 20 amino acids. CDR3 DNA: TGTGCCAGCTCACCACCCGCCGGGACAGGGGGTCCCCGGGAAGGAAATGAGCAGTTCTTC. It translates to CASSPPAGTGGPREGNEQFF.

This chain joins TRBV6-1 and TRBJ1-1; possible D gene TRBD1, 6 bases. V lost 6 bases and J lost 0, with 14 bases in between. Germline CDR1 is MNHNS and CDR2 is SASEGT. The CDR3 sequence is 15 residues long. The CDR3 protein is CASSHRGAVNTEAFF. In nucleotides, the CDR3 is TGTGCCAGCAGCCATCGGGGGGCAGTGAACACTGAAGCTTTCTTT.

The CDR3 loop reads CASSLAGTKAEAFF. The CDR3, as DNA: TGTGCCAGCAGCTTAGCGGGCACAAAGGCTGAAGCTTTCTTT. V usage is TRBV7-9 and J usage is TRBJ1-1; D ambiguous. The CDR3 runs 14 residues. The V end was cut by 0 bases, the J end by 6 bases, with 11 bases between. Germline CDR1 SEHNR, CDR2 FQNEAQ (reference sequence).

This clone has just a few counts. The chain uses TRBV18 and TRBJ2-1, with D possibly TRBD2 on 6 matching bases. CDR1 and CDR2 (germline): KGHSH, LQKENI. Trimming cost V 5 bases and J 5 bases, with 10 bases left between them. This CDR3 has 13 amino acids. CDR3 bases: TGTGCCAGCTCAGCGACTAGTAACAATGAGCAGTTCTTC. This codes for CASSATSNNEQFF.